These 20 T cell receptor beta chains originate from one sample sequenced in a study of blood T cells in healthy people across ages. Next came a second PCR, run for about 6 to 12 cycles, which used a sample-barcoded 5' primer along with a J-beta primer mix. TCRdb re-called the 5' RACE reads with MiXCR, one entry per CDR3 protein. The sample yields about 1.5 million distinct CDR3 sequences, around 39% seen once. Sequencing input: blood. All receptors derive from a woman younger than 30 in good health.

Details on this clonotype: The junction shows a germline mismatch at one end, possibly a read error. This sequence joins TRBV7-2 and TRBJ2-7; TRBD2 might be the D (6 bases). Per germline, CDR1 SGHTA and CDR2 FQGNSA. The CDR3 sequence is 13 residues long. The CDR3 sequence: CAGSLVAANEQYF. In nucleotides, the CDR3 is TGTGCCGGCAGCTTGGTAGCGGCCAATGAGCAGTACTTC.

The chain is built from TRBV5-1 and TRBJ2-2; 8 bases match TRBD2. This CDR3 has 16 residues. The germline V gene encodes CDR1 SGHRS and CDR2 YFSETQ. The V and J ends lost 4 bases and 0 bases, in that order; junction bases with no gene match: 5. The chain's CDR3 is CASSPSSGPNTGELFF. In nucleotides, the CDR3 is TGCGCCAGCAGCCCCTCTAGCGGGCCGAACACCGGGGAGCTGTTTTTT.

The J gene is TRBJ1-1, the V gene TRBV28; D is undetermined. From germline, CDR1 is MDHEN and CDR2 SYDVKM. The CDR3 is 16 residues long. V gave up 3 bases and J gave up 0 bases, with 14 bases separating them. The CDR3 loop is CASSFQLAIMNTEAFF. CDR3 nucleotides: TGTGCCAGCAGTTTTCAACTGGCTATCATGAACACTGAAGCTTTCTTT.

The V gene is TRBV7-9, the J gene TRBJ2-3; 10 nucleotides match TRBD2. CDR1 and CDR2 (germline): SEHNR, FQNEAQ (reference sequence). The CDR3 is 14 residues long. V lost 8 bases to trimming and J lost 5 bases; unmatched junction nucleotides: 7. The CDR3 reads CASVLAGVEDTQYF. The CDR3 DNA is TGTGCCAGCGTTCTAGCGGGGGTTGAAGATACGCAGTATTTT.

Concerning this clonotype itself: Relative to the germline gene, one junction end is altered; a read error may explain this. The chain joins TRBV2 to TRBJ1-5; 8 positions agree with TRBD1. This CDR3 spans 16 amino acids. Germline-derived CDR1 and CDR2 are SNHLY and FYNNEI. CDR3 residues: CACSGQGAGWNQPQHF. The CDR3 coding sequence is TGTGCCTGCAGTGGGCAGGGGGCCGGGTGGAATCAGCCCCAGCATTTT.

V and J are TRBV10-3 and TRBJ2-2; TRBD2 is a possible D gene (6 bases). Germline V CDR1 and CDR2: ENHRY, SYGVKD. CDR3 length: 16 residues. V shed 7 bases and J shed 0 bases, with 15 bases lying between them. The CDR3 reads CAIKAGGAANTGELFF. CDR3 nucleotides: TGTGCCATCAAGGCGGGCGGGGCGGCGAACACCGGGGAGCTGTTTTTT.

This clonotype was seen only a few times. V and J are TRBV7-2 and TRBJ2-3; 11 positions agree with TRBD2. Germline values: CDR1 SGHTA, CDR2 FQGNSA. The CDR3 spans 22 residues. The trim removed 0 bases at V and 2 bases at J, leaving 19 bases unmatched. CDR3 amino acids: CASSLATLAGGLLGPYTDTQYF. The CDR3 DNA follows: TGTGCCAGCAGCTTAGCGACGCTAGCGGGGGGCCTTTTGGGGCCATACACAGATACGCAGTATTTT.

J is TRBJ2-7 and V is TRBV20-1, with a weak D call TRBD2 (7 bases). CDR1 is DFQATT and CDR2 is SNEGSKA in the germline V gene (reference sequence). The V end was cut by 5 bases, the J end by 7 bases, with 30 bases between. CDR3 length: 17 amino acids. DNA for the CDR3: TGCAGTGCTCCTGGTATGGCGGGGGCCAGCTCCTACAATGAGCAGTACTTC. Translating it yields CSAPGMAGASSYNEQYF.

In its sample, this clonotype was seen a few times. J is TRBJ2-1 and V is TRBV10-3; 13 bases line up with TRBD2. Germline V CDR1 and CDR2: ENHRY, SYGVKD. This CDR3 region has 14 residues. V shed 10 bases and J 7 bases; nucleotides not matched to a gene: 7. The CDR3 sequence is CANGEGLAGNEQFF. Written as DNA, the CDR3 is TGTGCCAACGGCGAGGGACTAGCGGGAAATGAGCAGTTCTTC.

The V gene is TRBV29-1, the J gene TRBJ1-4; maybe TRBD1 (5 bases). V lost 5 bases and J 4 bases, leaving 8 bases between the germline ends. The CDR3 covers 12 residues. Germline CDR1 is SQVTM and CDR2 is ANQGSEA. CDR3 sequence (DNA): TGCAGCGTTAGGGACCATAATGAAAAACTGTTTTTT. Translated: CSVRDHNEKLFF.

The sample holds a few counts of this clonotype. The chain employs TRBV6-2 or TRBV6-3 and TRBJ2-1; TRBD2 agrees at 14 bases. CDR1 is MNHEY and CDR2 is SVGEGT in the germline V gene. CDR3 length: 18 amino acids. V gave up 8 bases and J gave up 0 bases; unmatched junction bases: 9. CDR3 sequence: CASFPGTSGRSSYNEQFF. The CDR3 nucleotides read TGTGCCAGCTTCCCCGGGACTAGCGGGAGAAGCTCCTACAATGAGCAGTTCTTC.

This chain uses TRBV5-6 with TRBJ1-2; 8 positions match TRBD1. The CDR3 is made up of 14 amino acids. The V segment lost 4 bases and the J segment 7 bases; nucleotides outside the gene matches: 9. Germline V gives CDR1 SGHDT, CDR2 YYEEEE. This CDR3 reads CASSVGQGARGYTF. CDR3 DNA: TGTGCCAGCAGCGTCGGGCAGGGGGCGCGTGGCTACACCTTC.

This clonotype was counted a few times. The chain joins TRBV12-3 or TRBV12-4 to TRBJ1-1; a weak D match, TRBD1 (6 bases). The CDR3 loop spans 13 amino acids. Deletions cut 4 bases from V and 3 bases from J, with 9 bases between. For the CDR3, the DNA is TGTGCCAGCAGTTCGGACAGACACACTGAAGCTTTCTTT. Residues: CASSSDRHTEAFF.

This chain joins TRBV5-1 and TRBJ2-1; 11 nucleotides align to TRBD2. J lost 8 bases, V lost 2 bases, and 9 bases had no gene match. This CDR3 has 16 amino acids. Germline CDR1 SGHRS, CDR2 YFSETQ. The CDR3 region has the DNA TGCGCCAGCAGCTTAAGTGCTAGCGGGGGGATCTATGAGCAGTTCTTC. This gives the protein CASSLSASGGIYEQFF.

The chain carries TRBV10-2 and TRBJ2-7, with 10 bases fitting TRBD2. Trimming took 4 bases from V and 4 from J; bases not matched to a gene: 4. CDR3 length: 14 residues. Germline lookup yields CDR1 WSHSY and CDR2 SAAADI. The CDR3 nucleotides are TGCGCCAGCAGTGGCCAGCGGGAGGGTTACGAGCAGTACTTC. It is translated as CASSGQREGYEQYF.

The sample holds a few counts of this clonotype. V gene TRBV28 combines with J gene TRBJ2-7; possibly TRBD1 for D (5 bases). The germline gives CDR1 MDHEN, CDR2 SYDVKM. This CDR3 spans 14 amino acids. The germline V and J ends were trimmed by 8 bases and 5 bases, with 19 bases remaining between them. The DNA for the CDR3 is TGTGCCAGCGTCTTCCAGGGCAGGGTTAACGAGCAGTACTTC. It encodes CASVFQGRVNEQYF.

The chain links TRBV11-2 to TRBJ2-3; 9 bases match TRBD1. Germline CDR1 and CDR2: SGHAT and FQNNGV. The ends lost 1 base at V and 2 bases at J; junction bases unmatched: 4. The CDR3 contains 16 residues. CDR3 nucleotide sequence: TGTGCCAGCAGCTTAGTTGGGACAGGGAACACAGATACGCAGTATTTT. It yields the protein CASSLVGTGNTDTQYF.

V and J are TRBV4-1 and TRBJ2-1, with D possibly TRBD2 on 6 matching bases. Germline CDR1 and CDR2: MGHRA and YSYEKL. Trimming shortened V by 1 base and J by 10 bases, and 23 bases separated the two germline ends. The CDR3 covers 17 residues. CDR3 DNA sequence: TGCGCCAGCAGCCAAGGTCACACTAGCCCTTCGGCAAGGGAGCAGTTCTTC. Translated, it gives CASSQGHTSPSAREQFF.

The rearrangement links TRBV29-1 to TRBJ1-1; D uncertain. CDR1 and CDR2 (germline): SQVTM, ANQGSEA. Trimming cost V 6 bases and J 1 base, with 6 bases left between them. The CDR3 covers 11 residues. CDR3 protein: CSVAKNTEAFF. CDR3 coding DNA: TGCAGCGTCGCAAAGAACACTGAAGCTTTCTTT.

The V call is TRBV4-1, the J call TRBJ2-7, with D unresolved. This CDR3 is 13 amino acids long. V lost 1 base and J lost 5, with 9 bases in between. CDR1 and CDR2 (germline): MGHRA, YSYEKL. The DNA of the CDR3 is TGCGCCAGCAGCCAAGGTCATAACGACGAGCAGTACTTC. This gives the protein CASSQGHNDEQYF.